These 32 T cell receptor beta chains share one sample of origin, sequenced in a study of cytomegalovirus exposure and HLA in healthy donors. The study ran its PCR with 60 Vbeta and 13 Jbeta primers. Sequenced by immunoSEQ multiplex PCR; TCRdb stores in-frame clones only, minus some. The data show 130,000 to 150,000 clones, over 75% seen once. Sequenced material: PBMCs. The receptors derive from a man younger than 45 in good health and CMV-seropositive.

The CDR3 spells CASSSVKETQYF. The CDR3 bases are TGTGCCAGCAGCTCCGTAAAAGAGACCCAGTACTTC. The chain carries TRBV5-4 and TRBJ2-5; unclear D gene. Trimming cost V 3 bases and J 3 bases, with 6 bases left between them. The CDR3 extends over 12 amino acids. Germline lookup yields CDR1 SGHNT and CDR2 YYREEE (reference sequence).

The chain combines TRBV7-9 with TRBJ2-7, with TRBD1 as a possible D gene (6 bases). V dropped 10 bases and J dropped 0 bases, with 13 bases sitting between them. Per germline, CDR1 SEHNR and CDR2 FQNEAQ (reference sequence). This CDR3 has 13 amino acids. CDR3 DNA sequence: TGTGCCACCCGGGACATATACTCCTACGAGCAGTACTTC. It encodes CATRDIYSYEQYF.

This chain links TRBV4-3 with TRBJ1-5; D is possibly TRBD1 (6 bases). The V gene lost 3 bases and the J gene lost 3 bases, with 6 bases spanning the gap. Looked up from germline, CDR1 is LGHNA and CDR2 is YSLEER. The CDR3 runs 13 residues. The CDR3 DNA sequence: TGCGCCAGCAGCCAGGGGGCCAATCAGCCCCAGCATTTT. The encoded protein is CASSQGANQPQHF.

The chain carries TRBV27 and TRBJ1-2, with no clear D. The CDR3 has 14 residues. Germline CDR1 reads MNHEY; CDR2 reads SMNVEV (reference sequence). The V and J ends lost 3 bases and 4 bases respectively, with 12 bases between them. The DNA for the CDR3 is TGTGCCAGCAGTTTTGCCCCAGCAGGCTATGGCTACACCTTC. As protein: CASSFAPAGYGYTF.

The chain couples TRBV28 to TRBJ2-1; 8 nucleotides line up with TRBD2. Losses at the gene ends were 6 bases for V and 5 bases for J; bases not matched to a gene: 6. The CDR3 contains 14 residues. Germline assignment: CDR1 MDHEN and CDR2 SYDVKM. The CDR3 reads CASSRAGANNEQFF. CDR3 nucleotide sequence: TGTGCCAGCAGCCGAGCGGGGGCGAACAATGAGCAGTTCTTC.

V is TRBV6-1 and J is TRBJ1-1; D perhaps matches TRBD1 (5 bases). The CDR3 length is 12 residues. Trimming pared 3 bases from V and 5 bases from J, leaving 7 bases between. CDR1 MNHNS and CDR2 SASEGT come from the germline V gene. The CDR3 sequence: CASSERGTEAFF. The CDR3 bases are TGTGCCAGCAGTGAGCGGGGGACTGAAGCTTTCTTT.

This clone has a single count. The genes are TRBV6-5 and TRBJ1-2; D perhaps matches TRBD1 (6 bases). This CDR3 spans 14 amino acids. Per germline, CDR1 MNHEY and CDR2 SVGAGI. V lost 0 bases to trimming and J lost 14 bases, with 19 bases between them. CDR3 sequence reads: CASSYSSTGWDATF. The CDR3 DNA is TGTGCCAGCAGTTACTCTTCGACAGGATGGGACGCAACCTTC.

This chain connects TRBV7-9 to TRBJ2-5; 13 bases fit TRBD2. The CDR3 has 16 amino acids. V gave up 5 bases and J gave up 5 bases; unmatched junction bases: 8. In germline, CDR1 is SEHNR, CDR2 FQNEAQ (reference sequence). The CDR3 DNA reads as TGTGCCAGCAGCCCACAATCGACTAGCGGGAGGGAGACCCAGTACTTC. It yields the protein CASSPQSTSGRETQYF.

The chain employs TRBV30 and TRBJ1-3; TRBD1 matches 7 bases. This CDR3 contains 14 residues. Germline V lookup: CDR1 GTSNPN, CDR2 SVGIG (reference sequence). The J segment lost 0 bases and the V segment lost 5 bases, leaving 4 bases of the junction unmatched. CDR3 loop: CAWSWDSSGNTIYF. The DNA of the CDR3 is TGTGCCTGGTCCTGGGACAGCTCTGGAAACACCATATATTTT. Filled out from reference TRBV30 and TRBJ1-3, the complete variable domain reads SQTIHQWPATLVQPVGSPLSLECTVEGTSNPNLYWYRQAAGRGLQLLFYSVGIGQISSEVPQNLSASRPQDRQFILSSKKLLLSDSGFYLCAWSWDSSGNTIYFGEGSWLTVV.

CDR3 sequence: CASRSGLAGWEQYF. CDR3 bases: TGTGCCAGCAGGTCGGGACTAGCGGGATGGGAGCAGTACTTC. V usage is TRBV7-2 and J usage is TRBJ2-7; 13 bases fit TRBD2. The CDR3 has 14 residues. Per germline, CDR1 SGHTA and CDR2 FQGNSA. J gave up 7 bases and V 6 bases, and 6 bases lay outside the gene matches.

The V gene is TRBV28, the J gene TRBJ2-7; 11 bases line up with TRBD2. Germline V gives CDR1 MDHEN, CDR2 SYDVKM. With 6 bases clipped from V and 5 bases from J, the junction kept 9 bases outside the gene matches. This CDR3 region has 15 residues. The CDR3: CASSPNSGRAHEQYF. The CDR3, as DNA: TGTGCCAGCAGCCCTAATAGCGGGAGGGCTCACGAGCAGTACTTC.

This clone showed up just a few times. The CDR3 DNA is TGTGCCAGCAGACCAGGGGGACACGACACCGGGGAGCTGTTTTTT. It specifies CASRPGGHDTGELFF. This chain links TRBV27 with TRBJ2-2; 7 bases match TRBD1. The CDR3 has 15 amino acids. V was pared by 6 bases and J by 3 bases, with 7 bases of the junction left unmatched. The germline V gene encodes CDR1 MNHEY and CDR2 SMNVEV (reference sequence).

In DNA form, the CDR3 reads TGCGCCAGCAGCTTCAGGGAAGGTAACTATGGCTACACCTTC. Protein sequence: CASSFREGNYGYTF. The gene calls are TRBV5-1 and TRBJ1-2, with a possible D match to TRBD1 (5 bases). The CDR3 totals 14 residues. V lost 2 bases and J lost 1, with 9 bases in between. Germline V gene lookup returns CDR1 SGHRS and CDR2 YFSETQ.

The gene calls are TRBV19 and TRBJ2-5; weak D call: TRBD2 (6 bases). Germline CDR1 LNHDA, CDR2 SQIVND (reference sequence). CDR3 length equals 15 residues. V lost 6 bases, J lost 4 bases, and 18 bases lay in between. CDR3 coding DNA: TGTGCCAGTAGCAAGATAACTGGAGGGGTAGAGACCCAGTACTTC. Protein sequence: CASSKITGGVETQYF.

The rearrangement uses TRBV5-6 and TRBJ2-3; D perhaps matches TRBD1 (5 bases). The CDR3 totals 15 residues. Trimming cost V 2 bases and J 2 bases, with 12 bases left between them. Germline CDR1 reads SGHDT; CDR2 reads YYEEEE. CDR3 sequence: CASSFQQGPTDTQYF. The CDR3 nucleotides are TGTGCCAGCAGCTTTCAGCAGGGTCCCACAGATACGCAGTATTTT.

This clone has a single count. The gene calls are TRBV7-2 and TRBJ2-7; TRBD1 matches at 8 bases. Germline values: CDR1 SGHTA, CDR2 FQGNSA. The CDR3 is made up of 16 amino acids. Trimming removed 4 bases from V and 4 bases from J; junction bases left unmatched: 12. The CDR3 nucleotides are TGTGCCAGCAGCTCCCGGCCCGCAGGGGGCGCATACGAGCAGTACTTC. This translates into CASSSRPAGGAYEQYF. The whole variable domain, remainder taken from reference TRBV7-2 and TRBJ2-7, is GAGVSQSPSNKVTEKGKDVELRCDPISGHTALYWYRQSLGQGLEFLIYFQGNSAPDKSGLPSDRFSAERTGGSVSTLTIQRTQQEDSAVYLCASSSRPAGGAYEQYFGPGTRLTVT.

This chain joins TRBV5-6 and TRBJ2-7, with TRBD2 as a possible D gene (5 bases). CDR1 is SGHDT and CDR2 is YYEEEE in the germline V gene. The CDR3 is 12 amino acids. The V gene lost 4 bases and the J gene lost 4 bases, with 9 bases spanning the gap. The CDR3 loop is CASSVGVYEQYF. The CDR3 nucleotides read TGTGCCAGCAGCGTGGGAGTTTACGAGCAGTACTTC.

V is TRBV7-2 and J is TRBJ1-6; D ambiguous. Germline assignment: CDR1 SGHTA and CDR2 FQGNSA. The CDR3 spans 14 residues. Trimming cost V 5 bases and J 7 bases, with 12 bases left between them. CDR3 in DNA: TGTGCCAGCAGCCCCCTGTCAGGCAATTCACCCCTCCACTTT. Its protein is CASSPLSGNSPLHF.

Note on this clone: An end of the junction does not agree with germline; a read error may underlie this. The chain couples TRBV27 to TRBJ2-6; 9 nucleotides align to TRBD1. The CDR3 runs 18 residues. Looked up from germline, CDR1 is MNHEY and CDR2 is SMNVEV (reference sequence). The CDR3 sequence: CASSSRTGVNSGANGLTF. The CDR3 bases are TGTGCCAGCAGTTCCCGGACAGGGGTCAACTCTGGGGCCAACGGCCTGACTTTC.

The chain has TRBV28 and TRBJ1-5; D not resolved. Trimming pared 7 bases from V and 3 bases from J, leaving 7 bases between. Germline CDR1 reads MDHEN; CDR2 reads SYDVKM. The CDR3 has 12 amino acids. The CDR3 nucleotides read TGTGCCAGCAACTTCTACAATCAGCCCCAGCATTTT. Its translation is CASNFYNQPQHF. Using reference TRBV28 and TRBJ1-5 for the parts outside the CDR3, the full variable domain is DVKVTQSSRYLVKRTGEKVFLECVQDMDHENMFWYRQDPGLGLRLIYFSYDVKMKEKGDIPEGYSVSREKKERFSLILESASTNQTSMYLCASNFYNQPQHFGDGTRLSIL.

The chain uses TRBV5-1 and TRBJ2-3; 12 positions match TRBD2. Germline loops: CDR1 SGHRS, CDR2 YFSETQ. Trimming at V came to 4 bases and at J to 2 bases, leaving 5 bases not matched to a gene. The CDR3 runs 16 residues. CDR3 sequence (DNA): TGCGCCAGCAGCCTAGGGACTAGCGGGTACACAGATACGCAGTATTTT. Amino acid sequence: CASSLGTSGYTDTQYF. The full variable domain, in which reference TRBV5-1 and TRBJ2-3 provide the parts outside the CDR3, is KAGVTQTPRYLIKTRGQQVTLSCSPISGHRSVSWYQQTPGQGLQFLFEYFSETQRNKGNFPGRFSGRQFSNSRSEMNVSTLELGDSALYLCASSLGTSGYTDTQYFGPGTRLTVL.

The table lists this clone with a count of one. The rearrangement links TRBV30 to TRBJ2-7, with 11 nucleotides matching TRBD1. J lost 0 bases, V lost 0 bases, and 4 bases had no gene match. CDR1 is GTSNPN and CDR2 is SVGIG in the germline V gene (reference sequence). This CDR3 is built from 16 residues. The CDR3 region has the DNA TGTGCCTGGAGTGTTGGACAGGGGGCCAGCTCCTACGAGCAGTACTTC. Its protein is CAWSVGQGASSYEQYF.

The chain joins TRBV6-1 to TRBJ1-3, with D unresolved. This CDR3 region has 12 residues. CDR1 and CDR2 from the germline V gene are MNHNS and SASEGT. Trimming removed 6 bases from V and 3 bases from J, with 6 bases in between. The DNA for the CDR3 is TGTGCCAGCAGGGCGGGTGGAAACACCATATATTTT. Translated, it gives CASRAGGNTIYF.

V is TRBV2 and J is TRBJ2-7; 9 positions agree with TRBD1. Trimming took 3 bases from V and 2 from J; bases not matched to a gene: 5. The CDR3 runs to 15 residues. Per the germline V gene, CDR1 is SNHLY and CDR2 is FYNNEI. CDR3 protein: CASSEDRGGTYEQYF. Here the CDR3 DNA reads TGTGCCAGCAGTGAGGACAGGGGAGGCACCTACGAGCAGTACTTC.

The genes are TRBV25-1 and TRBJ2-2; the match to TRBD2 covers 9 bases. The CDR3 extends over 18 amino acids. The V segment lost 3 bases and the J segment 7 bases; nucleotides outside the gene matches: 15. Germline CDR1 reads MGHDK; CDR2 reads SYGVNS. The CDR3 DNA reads TGTGCCAGCAGTGACAGCCCGGGGGGTAGCGGGAGTCACGGGGAGCTGTTTTTT. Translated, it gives CASSDSPGGSGSHGELFF.

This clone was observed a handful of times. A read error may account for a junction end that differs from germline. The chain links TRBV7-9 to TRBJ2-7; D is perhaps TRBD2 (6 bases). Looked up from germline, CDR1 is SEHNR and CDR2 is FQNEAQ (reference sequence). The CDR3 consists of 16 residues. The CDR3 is CASSVAGGSAFYEQYF. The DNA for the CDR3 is TGTGCCAGCAGCGTAGCCGGGGGATCGGCTTTCTACGAGCAGTACTTC. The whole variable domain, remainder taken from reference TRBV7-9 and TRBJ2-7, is DTGVSQNPRHKITKRGQNVTFRCDPISEHNRLYWYRQTLGQGPEFLTYFQNEAQLEKSRLLSDRFSAERPKGSFSTLEIQRTEQGDSAMYLCASSVAGGSAFYEQYFGPGTRLTVT.

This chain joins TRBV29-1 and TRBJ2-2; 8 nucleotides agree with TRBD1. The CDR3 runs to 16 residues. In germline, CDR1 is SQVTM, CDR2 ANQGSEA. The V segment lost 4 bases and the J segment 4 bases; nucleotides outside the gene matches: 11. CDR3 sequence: CSVGGSRGRGTGELFF. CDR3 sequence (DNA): TGCAGCGTTGGGGGTTCCAGGGGGCGGGGCACCGGGGAGCTGTTTTTT.

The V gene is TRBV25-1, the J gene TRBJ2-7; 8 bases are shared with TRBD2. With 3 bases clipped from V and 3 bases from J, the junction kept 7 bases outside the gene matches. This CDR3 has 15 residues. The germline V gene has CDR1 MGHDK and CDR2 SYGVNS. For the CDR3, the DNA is TGTGCCAGCAGTGATGTCGGTAGCGGGGTCTACGAGCAGTACTTC. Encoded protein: CASSDVGSGVYEQYF.

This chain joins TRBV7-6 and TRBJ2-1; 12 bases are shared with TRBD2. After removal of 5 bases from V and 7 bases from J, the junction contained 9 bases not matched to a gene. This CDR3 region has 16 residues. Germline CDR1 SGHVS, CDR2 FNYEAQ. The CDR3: CASSPPHGLAGNEQFF. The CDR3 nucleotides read TGTGCCAGCAGCCCTCCCCACGGACTAGCGGGAAATGAGCAGTTCTTC.

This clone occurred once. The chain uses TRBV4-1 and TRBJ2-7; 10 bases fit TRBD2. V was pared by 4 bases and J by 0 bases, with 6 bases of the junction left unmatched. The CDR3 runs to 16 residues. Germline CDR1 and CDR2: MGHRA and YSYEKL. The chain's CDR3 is CASSPTSGFLSYEQYF. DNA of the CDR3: TGCGCCAGCAGCCCGACTAGCGGGTTCCTCTCCTACGAGCAGTACTTC.

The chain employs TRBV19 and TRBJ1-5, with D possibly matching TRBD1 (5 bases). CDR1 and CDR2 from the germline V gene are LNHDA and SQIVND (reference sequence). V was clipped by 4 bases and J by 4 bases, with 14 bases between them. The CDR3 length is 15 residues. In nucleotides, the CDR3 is TGTGCCAGTAGTACCTATAAGGAGGGGAATCAGCCCCAGCATTTT. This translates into CASSTYKEGNQPQHF.

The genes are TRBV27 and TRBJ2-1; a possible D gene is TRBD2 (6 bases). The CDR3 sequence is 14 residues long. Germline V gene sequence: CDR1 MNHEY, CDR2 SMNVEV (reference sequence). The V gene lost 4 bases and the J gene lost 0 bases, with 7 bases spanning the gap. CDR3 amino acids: CASSWGDSYNEQFF. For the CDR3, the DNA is TGTGCCAGCAGTTGGGGGGACTCCTACAATGAGCAGTTCTTC.